Given below is one TCR beta chain in context. Its antigen is not known. Cells sorted as Tregs were CD4+, CD25+ and CD127-/low. Germline-derived CDR1 and CDR2 are SGHVS and FQNEAQ. The CDR3 length is 19 residues. With 0 bases clipped from V and 0 bases from J, the junction kept 10 bases outside the gene matches. After constant-region reverse-primer amplification, full-length variable regions underwent semi-nested PCR with Nested Universal Primer A. TCRdb analysed the 5' RACE reads with MiXCR anew, one entry per CDR3 protein. The sample consists of about 9,800 distinct CDR3 sequences, around 25% of them appearing once. Study-wide results and limits: Tumor-infiltrating Treg TCR alpha and beta sequences overlapped most with tumor naive CD4+ T cells, then blood naive.

The rearrangement links TRBV7-8 to TRBJ1-1; 10 positions agree with TRBD1. This clonotype was obtained from a female donor with breast cancer. Sequenced: Tregs sorted from blood. The CDR3 reads CASSLAKTGGAELNTEAFF. CDR3 bases: TGTGCCAGCAGCTTAGCGAAGACAGGGGGCGCGGAATTGAACACTGAAGCTTTCTTT. Variable domain in full (rest from reference TRBV7-8 and TRBJ1-1): GAGVSQSPRYKVAKRGQDVALRCDPISGHVSLFWYQQALGQGPEFLTYFQNEAQLDKSGLPSDRFFAERPEGSVSTLKIQRTQQEDSAVYLCASSLAKTGGAELNTEAFFGQGTRLTVV.